The rows below give T cell receptor beta chains drawn from one sample of a study of response to subunit inactivated influenza vaccine. TCRdb processed the RT-PCR reads anew with MiXCR; each CDR3 protein has one entry. The sample yields around 540,000 distinct CDR3 sequences, about 10% seen once. The sequencing used PBMCs from blood, collected on the day of vaccination. The receptors were sampled from a man aged 50 or older who received an inactivated influenza vaccine. Both conserved end residues are part of each CDR3. A D gene is named only where the DNA matches it firmly. Rows may omit the clone size; those that give it use once, few, many or a size class.

abundance: many; d_gene: TRBD1; v_gene: TRBV7-2; j_gene: TRBJ2-2; CDR3aa: CASSLGTGGRGELFF; CDR3nt: TGTGCCAGCAGCCTAGGGACAGGGGGACGCGGGGAGCTGTTTTTT
abundance: NA; d_gene: TRBD2; v_gene: TRBV6-5; j_gene: TRBJ2-5; CDR3aa: CASSYSRGLAGETQYF; CDR3nt: TGTGCCAGCAGTTACTCGAGGGGACTAGCGGGAGAGACCCAGTACTTC
abundance: few; d_gene: NA; v_gene: TRBV7-9; j_gene: TRBJ2-7; CDR3aa: CASSPELGEQYF; CDR3nt: TGTGCCAGCAGCCCGGAACTAGGCGAGCAGTACTTC
abundance: few; d_gene: NA; v_gene: TRBV7-2; j_gene: TRBJ2-3; CDR3aa: CASSSARGTDTQYF; CDR3nt: TGTGCCAGCAGCTCCGCCCGTGGCACAGATACGCAGTATTTT
abundance: few; d_gene: TRBD2; v_gene: TRBV30; j_gene: TRBJ2-3; CDR3aa: CAWSPSGSGTDTQYF; CDR3nt: TGTGCCTGGAGTCCCAGCGGGAGTGGCACAGATACGCAGTATTTT
abundance: many; d_gene: TRBD2; v_gene: TRBV27; j_gene: TRBJ2-5; CDR3aa: CASSNRRYGPSGRGGEETQYF; CDR3nt: TGTGCCAGCAGTAACCGCCGTTACGGTCCTAGCGGGAGGGGTGGCGAAGAGACCCAGTACTTC
abundance: many; d_gene: TRBD2; v_gene: TRBV2; j_gene: TRBJ2-3; CDR3aa: CASSLILAGRTDTQYF; CDR3nt: TGTGCCAGCAGTTTAATACTAGCGGGACGCACAGATACGCAGTATTTT
abundance: few; d_gene: NA; v_gene: TRBV4-3; j_gene: TRBJ1-2; CDR3aa: CASSQERHHYGYTF; CDR3nt: TGCGCCAGCAGCCAAGAGAGACATCACTATGGCTACACCTTC
abundance: few; d_gene: NA; v_gene: TRBV2; j_gene: TRBJ2-3; CDR3aa: CASSETVAAPSTDTQYF; CDR3nt: TGTGCCAGCAGTGAAACCGTAGCGGCTCCTAGCACAGATACGCAGTATTTT
abundance: NA; d_gene: NA; v_gene: TRBV7-2; j_gene: TRBJ2-5; CDR3aa: CASSIDPGETQYF; CDR3nt: TGTGCCAGCAGCATTGACCCGGGAGAGACCCAGTACTTC
abundance: NA; d_gene: TRBD1; v_gene: TRBV7-9; j_gene: TRBJ2-7; CDR3aa: CASCSGDRSYEQYF; CDR3nt: TGTGCCAGCTGTTCGGGGGACAGGAGCTACGAGCAGTACTTC
abundance: NA; d_gene: NA; v_gene: TRBV14; j_gene: TRBJ2-1; CDR3aa: CASSQVVRDNEQFF; CDR3nt: TGTGCCAGCAGCCAAGTCGTGAGGGATAATGAGCAGTTCTTC
abundance: few; d_gene: NA; v_gene: TRBV7-6; j_gene: TRBJ2-3; CDR3aa: CASSLEQLSTDTQYF; CDR3nt: TGTGCCAGCAGCTTAGAGCAACTGAGCACAGATACGCAGTATTTT
abundance: few; d_gene: TRBD1; v_gene: TRBV27; j_gene: TRBJ1-2; CDR3aa: CASSLARDRRNYGYTF; CDR3nt: TGTGCCAGCAGTTTAGCCCGGGACAGAAGAAACTATGGCTACACCTTC
abundance: few; d_gene: TRBD2; v_gene: TRBV28; j_gene: TRBJ2-5; CDR3aa: CASSSSGGVETQYF; CDR3nt: TGTGCCAGCAGCTCTAGCGGGGGGGTAGAGACCCAGTACTTC
abundance: NA; d_gene: NA; v_gene: TRBV5-6; j_gene: TRBJ2-7; CDR3aa: CASSRGTSISNEQYF; CDR3nt: TGTGCCAGCAGCCGGGGGACCTCTATTTCTAACGAGCAGTACTTC
abundance: NA; d_gene: TRBD1; v_gene: TRBV11-2; j_gene: TRBJ2-3; CDR3aa: CASSLKRRRDSGPSSTDTQYF; CDR3nt: TGTGCCAGCAGCTTGAAAAGACGCCGGGACAGTGGACCCTCTAGCACAGATACGCAGTATTTT
abundance: NA; d_gene: NA; v_gene: TRBV7-2; j_gene: TRBJ2-1; CDR3aa: CASSHTGPSNEQFF; CDR3nt: TGTGCCAGCAGCCATACCGGACCCAGCAATGAGCAGTTCTTC
abundance: many; d_gene: TRBD2; v_gene: TRBV2; j_gene: TRBJ2-7; CDR3aa: CASSRDYTYEQYF; CDR3nt: TGTGCCAGCAGCCGGGACTACACCTACGAGCAGTACTTC
abundance: NA; d_gene: NA; v_gene: TRBV28; j_gene: TRBJ2-1; CDR3aa: CASRGNRAGEQFF; CDR3nt: TGTGCCAGCAGGGGCAACAGGGCTGGTGAGCAGTTCTTC